The clone carrying this T cell receptor (beta chain) has a handful of counts. The antigen remains undetermined. The data were obtained in a study of cytomegalovirus exposure and HLA in healthy donors. Study-level points and caveats: Three chains tied to CMV proved CMV antigen-specific in vitro.

The CDR3 is 14 residues long. The V gene's germline CDR1 is SGHRS and CDR2 YFSETQ. V was shortened by 6 bases and J by 5 bases, with 15 bases between the two germline ends. The PCR employed 60 Vbeta primers together with 13 Jbeta primers. Sequencing was performed with immunoSEQ multiplex PCR; in TCRdb, only in-frame clones are kept and a portion is missing. The sample records about 170,000 clones, around 80% being singletons. The chain employs TRBV5-1 and TRBJ2-1; D is possibly TRBD1 (6 bases). Material for sequencing was PBMCs. The sequence came from a woman aged 45-65 years in good health and CMV-seropositive. CDR3 nucleotide sequence: TGCGCCAGCACCTGGGGTTCAGGGGACAATGAGCAGTTCTTC. As protein: CASTWGSGDNEQFF.